This entry lists 19 T cell receptor beta chains sequenced from one sample in a study of shared clonotypes between healthy human individuals. Profiled with immunoSEQ multiplex PCR; TCRdb holds only in-frame clones, not every one. The table records 800,000 to 1,200,000 clones, approximately 80% of them present only once. Sequenced: memory CD4+ T cells from PBMCs. Subset noted: CD45RA-negative fraction. Receptors originate from a man aged 18 to 35 in good health. Some clones in this sample may be carry-over from other donors' samples.

The rearrangement links TRBV7-3 to TRBJ1-6; D ambiguous. Trimming pared 1 base from V and 7 bases from J, leaving 8 bases between. The CDR3 covers 14 residues. Germline CDR1 and CDR2: SGHTA and FQGTGA. The CDR3 DNA follows: TGTGCCAGCAGCTTAAGAGGGAAGAATTCACCCCTCCACTTT. Its protein is CASSLRGKNSPLHF. The variable domain in full, with the rest retrieved from reference TRBV7-3 and TRBJ1-6, is GAGVSQTPSNKVTEKGKYVELRCDPISGHTALYWYRQSLGQGPEFLIYFQGTGAADDSGLPNDRFFAVRPEGSVSTLKIQRTERGDSAVYLCASSLRGKNSPLHFGNGTRLTVT.

About this clone itself: This specimen includes other DNA sequences encoding the same CDR3. The V and J genes are TRBV7-2 and TRBJ1-5; no reliable D call. V dropped 1 base and J dropped 3 bases, with 4 bases sitting between them. CDR3 size: 13 residues. The germline gives CDR1 SGHTA, CDR2 FQGNSA. The CDR3 nucleotides read TGTGCCAGCAGCTTAGGAGTCAATCAGCCCCAGCATTTT. Its protein is CASSLGVNQPQHF.

V gene TRBV15 combines with J gene TRBJ2-3; the D gene is possibly TRBD1 (6 bases). From germline, CDR1 is LNHNV and CDR2 YYDKDF (reference sequence). V shed 3 bases and J shed 0 bases, with 13 bases lying between them. The CDR3 has 16 amino acids. CDR3 protein: CATSRSTGISTDTQYF. The CDR3 region has the DNA TGTGCCACCAGCAGGAGCACAGGGATAAGCACAGATACGCAGTATTTT.

The V call is TRBV18, the J call TRBJ1-1; perhaps TRBD1 as D (5 bases). Trimming removed 0 bases from V and 1 base from J, with 15 bases in between. The CDR3 sequence is 17 residues long. Germline values: CDR1 KGHSH, CDR2 LQKENI. CDR3 bases: TGTGCCAGCTCACCACCGGTTCCCCGGGGACGGAACACTGAAGCTTTCTTT. Translating it yields CASSPPVPRGRNTEAFF. Full variable domain (missing parts from reference TRBV18 and TRBJ1-1): NAGVMQNPRHLVRRRGQEARLRCSPMKGHSHVYWYRQLPEEGLKFMVYLQKENIIDESGMPKERFSAEFPKEGPSILRIQQVVRGDSAAYFCASSPPVPRGRNTEAFFGQGTRLTVV.

V gene TRBV5-1 combines with J gene TRBJ2-3; 8 bases agree with TRBD2. The CDR3 is 16 amino acids. Germline assignment: CDR1 SGHRS and CDR2 YFSETQ. V was pared by 2 bases and J by 5 bases, with 10 bases of the junction left unmatched. The CDR3 loop reads CASSLGGGAGEDTQYF. The CDR3 DNA reads as TGCGCCAGCAGCTTAGGTGGCGGAGCGGGAGAAGATACGCAGTATTTT.

The V gene is TRBV7-9, the J gene TRBJ2-3; 12 positions agree with TRBD2. J lost 4 bases, V lost 0 bases, and 8 bases had no gene match. Germline assignment: CDR1 SEHNR and CDR2 FQNEAQ (reference sequence). The CDR3 contains 18 residues. The CDR3 DNA reads TGTGCCAGCAGCTTAGCAATGAGACTAGCGGGAGACTCAGATACGCAGTATTTT. Translating it yields CASSLAMRLAGDSDTQYF.

V usage is TRBV4-1 and J usage is TRBJ2-7; 9 bases line up with TRBD1. The V gene end was trimmed by 6 bases and the J gene end by 3 bases; junction bases not matched to a gene: 6. Germline CDR1 reads MGHRA; CDR2 reads YSYEKL. The length of the CDR3 is 14 residues. The CDR3 spells CASRQPGQGYEQYF. The DNA of the CDR3 is TGCGCCAGCAGGCAGCCGGGACAGGGCTACGAGCAGTACTTC.

V usage is TRBV9 and J usage is TRBJ1-1; D might be TRBD1 (5 bases). The CDR3 is made up of 12 amino acids. The germline V gene encodes CDR1 SGDLS and CDR2 YYNGEE. V gave up 4 bases and J gave up 6 bases, with 10 bases separating them. This CDR3 is CASSPQTAEAFF. CDR3 sequence (DNA): TGTGCCAGCAGCCCACAGACAGCTGAAGCTTTCTTT.

This clone was picked up many times. Distinct nucleotide sequences in the sample also encode this CDR3. The rearrangement uses TRBV30 and TRBJ1-2; TRBD1 might be the D (6 bases). V was shortened by 5 bases and J by 7 bases, with 20 bases between the two germline ends. The CDR3 runs to 14 residues. The V gene's germline CDR1 is GTSNPN and CDR2 SVGIG (reference sequence). The CDR3 spells CAWGRDTGRSGYTF. The CDR3 DNA sequence: TGTGCCTGGGGGAGGGACACGGGACGAAGTGGCTACACCTTC.

This clone was counted between two and nine times. The chain uses TRBV6-4 and TRBJ2-1; no clear D gene. V gave up 4 bases and J gave up 4 bases, with 17 bases separating them. Germline-derived CDR1 and CDR2 are MRHNA and SNTAGT. The length of the CDR3 is 16 residues. The CDR3 sequence: CASSVDRAVGYNEQFF. In DNA, the CDR3 is TGTGCCAGCAGTGTTGACCGGGCCGTCGGTTACAATGAGCAGTTCTTC.

The rearrangement uses TRBV7-3 and TRBJ2-1; weak D call: TRBD2 (5 bases). This CDR3 is built from 15 residues. V was trimmed by 5 bases and J by 6 bases, leaving 17 bases between them. Per the germline V gene, CDR1 is SGHTA and CDR2 is FQGTGA. CDR3 nucleotides: TGTGCCAGCAGCCGAGGGTCTCAGGCGCGCAATGAGCAGTTCTTC. Translating gives CASSRGSQARNEQFF.

The genes are TRBV21-1 and TRBJ2-1; the table assigns TRBD2, which was not confirmed against the DNA. TRBV21-1 is flagged as a pseudogene. The CDR3 extends over 16 amino acids. The CDR3 sequence is CASSKVARGERNEQFF. DNA for the CDR3: TGTGCCAGCAGCAAAGTAGCGCGGGGGGAGCGCAATGAGCAGTTCTTC.

On this clone itself: This CDR3 is also generated by other DNA sequences in the sample. The rearrangement uses TRBV2 and TRBJ2-2; no clear D gene. The CDR3 is 11 amino acids. V was shortened by 7 bases and J by 2 bases, with 2 bases between the two germline ends. The germline V gene encodes CDR1 SNHLY and CDR2 FYNNEI. In DNA, the CDR3 is TGTGCCAGCACAAACACCGGGGAGCTGTTTTTT. This gives the protein CASTNTGELFF.

The J gene is TRBJ1-1, the V gene TRBV5-5; no clear D gene. This CDR3 has 15 amino acids. The V and J ends lost 0 bases and 0 bases respectively, with 9 bases between them. Germline V CDR1 and CDR2: SGHKS, YYEKEE (reference sequence). For the CDR3, the DNA is TGTGCCAGCAGCTTGGAACGGGTCTTGAACACTGAAGCTTTCTTT. Protein sequence: CASSLERVLNTEAFF.

The chain employs TRBV18 and TRBJ2-1; TRBD2 agrees at 8 bases. Losses at the gene ends were 0 bases for V and 2 bases for J; bases not matched to a gene: 6. The germline V gene encodes CDR1 KGHSH and CDR2 LQKENI. This CDR3 has 17 residues. The CDR3 protein is CASSPPIGRDTYNEQFF. DNA for the CDR3: TGTGCCAGCTCACCACCGATCGGGAGGGACACCTACAATGAGCAGTTCTTC.

The chain recombines TRBV30 with TRBJ1-2; D is uncertain. Trimming took off 1 base at V and 4 bases at J, with 10 bases between the two ends. This CDR3 is built from 13 residues. Germline CDR1 GTSNPN, CDR2 SVGIG (reference sequence). CDR3 nucleotides: TGTGCCTGGAGTGGGAGTTTTACCTATGGCTACACCTTC. Protein: CAWSGSFTYGYTF.

In its sample, this clone was seen a few times. The chain combines TRBV10-3 with TRBJ2-5; D remains ambiguous. Trimming shortened V by 3 bases and J by 3 bases, and 8 bases separated the two germline ends. This CDR3 comprises 13 residues. The germline V gene has CDR1 ENHRY and CDR2 SYGVKD. In DNA, the CDR3 is TGTGCCATCAGTGAAGGAACAGAAGAGACCCAGTACTTC. Its translation: CAISEGTEETQYF.

A remark on this clone: Other DNA sequences in this specimen translate into the identical CDR3. The gene calls are TRBV7-9 and TRBJ2-7, with unresolved D. The V gene lost 3 bases and the J gene lost 7 bases, with 7 bases spanning the gap. This CDR3 has 11 residues. Germline V gives CDR1 SEHNR, CDR2 FQNEAQ (reference sequence). The CDR3 region is CASSLMGEQYF. The CDR3 DNA is TGTGCCAGCAGCTTGATGGGAGAGCAGTACTTC. The full variable domain, in which reference TRBV7-9 and TRBJ2-7 provide the parts outside the CDR3, is DTGVSQNPRHKITKRGQNVTFRCDPISEHNRLYWYRQTLGQGPEFLTYFQNEAQLEKSRLLSDRFSAERPKGSFSTLEIQRTEQGDSAMYLCASSLMGEQYFGPGTRLTVT.

This chain links TRBV9 with TRBJ2-2; 10 bases line up with TRBD2. Germline CDR1 and CDR2: SGDLS and YYNGEE. The CDR3 covers 15 residues. The V and J ends lost 4 bases and 3 bases, in that order; junction bases with no gene match: 3. The CDR3 coding sequence is TGTGCCAGCAGCCCTAGCGGGAGCTACACCGGGGAGCTGTTTTTT. As protein: CASSPSGSYTGELFF.